The 30 T cell receptor beta chains presented below share a single source sample, sequenced in a study. A single record per CDR3 protein comes from TCRdb applying MiXCR to the RT-PCR reads. The sample has about 680,000 distinct CDR3 sequences, approximately 14% seen once. Sequencing was carried out using memory CD4+ T cells from blood. These receptors were taken from a female donor in good health, serving as a healthy control.

The table lists this clonotype with many counts. The rearrangement joins TRBV12-3 or TRBV12-4 to TRBJ1-1, with 7 bases matching TRBD1. J lost 5 bases, V lost 5 bases, and 5 bases had no gene match. The CDR3 runs 13 residues. The CDR3 region is CASSDGTDTEAFF. As DNA, the CDR3 is TGTGCCAGCAGTGACGGGACAGATACTGAAGCTTTCTTT.

Here the CDR3 reads CASSLLQGIQPQHF. The CDR3 region has the DNA TGTGCCAGCAGTCTCCTACAGGGGATTCAGCCCCAGCATTTT. The V gene is TRBV27, the J gene TRBJ1-5, with 7 nucleotides matching TRBD1. The V gene end was trimmed by 5 bases and the J gene end by 6 bases; junction bases not matched to a gene: 7. CDR1 and CDR2 from the germline V gene are MNHEY and SMNVEV (reference sequence). CDR3 length: 14 residues.

In its sample, this clonotype was seen a few times. The CDR3 region is CASSPPGTSSYNEQFF. The CDR3 nucleotides are TGTGCCAGCTCTCCGCCCGGGACTAGCTCCTACAATGAGCAGTTCTTC. The chain employs TRBV18 and TRBJ2-1; 8 positions match TRBD2. Germline trimming cut 6 bases from V and 0 bases from J; bases unmatched to any gene: 7. CDR3 length: 16 amino acids. CDR1 and CDR2 from the germline V gene are KGHSH and LQKENI.

This clonotype was recorded many times. The chain joins TRBV6-6 to TRBJ2-5; D possibly corresponds to TRBD2 (5 bases). Germline V gene data show CDR1 as MNHNY and CDR2 as SVGAGI (reference sequence). The CDR3 spans 16 residues. Trimming cost V 2 bases and J 1 base, with 14 bases left between them. The CDR3 nucleotides are TGTGCCAGCAGTTACGGCCCCGTCGGGGTCCAAGAGACCCAGTACTTC. Encoded protein: CASSYGPVGVQETQYF.

This clonotype appeared a few times. The rearrangement links TRBV6-1 to TRBJ2-3; 7 nucleotides match TRBD2. The CDR3 runs 18 residues. The germline gives CDR1 MNHNS, CDR2 SASEGT. Trimming cost V 1 base and J 2 bases; bases outside gene matches: 12. The DNA of the CDR3 is TGTGCCAGCAGTGAAGGGACTAGAGTGCTCCGGCTCACAGATACGCAGTATTTT. It codes for CASSEGTRVLRLTDTQYF.

This clonotype was detected only a few times. V and J are TRBV6-1 and TRBJ1-5; 7 bases are shared with TRBD1. With V trimmed by 5 bases and J by 3 bases, 7 bases remained unmatched. Germline V gene lookup returns CDR1 MNHNS and CDR2 SASEGT. This CDR3 spans 15 amino acids. The CDR3 sequence: CASSFGTAINQPQHF. The CDR3 coding sequence is TGTGCCAGCAGTTTCGGGACAGCAATCAATCAGCCCCAGCATTTT.

The V and J genes are TRBV2 and TRBJ1-2; 7 nucleotides agree with TRBD1. The germline V gene has CDR1 SNHLY and CDR2 FYNNEI. J lost 4 bases, V lost 6 bases, and 8 bases had no gene match. This CDR3 has 14 amino acids. CDR3 nucleotides: TGTGCCAGCAGAAGCAGGGGGAGCGTCTATGGCTACACCTTC. This gives the protein CASRSRGSVYGYTF.

V is TRBV7-9 and J is TRBJ1-5; D remains ambiguous. V was clipped by 3 bases and J by 4 bases, with 10 bases between them. There are 14 residues in the CDR3. CDR1 is SEHNR and CDR2 is FQNEAQ in the germline V gene (reference sequence). The CDR3 bases are TGTGCCAGCAGCTTGATCGGGGATAATCAGCCCCAGCATTTT. This codes for CASSLIGDNQPQHF.

This clonotype occurred many times. The chain links TRBV11-1 to TRBJ2-2; D might be TRBD1 or TRBD2, each matching 5 bases. CDR3 length equals 15 residues. The germline V gene encodes CDR1 SGHAT and CDR2 FQDESV (reference sequence). V lost 6 bases to trimming and J lost 0 bases, with 11 bases between them. CDR3 sequence: CASSRDGANTGELFF. In nucleotides, the CDR3 is TGTGCCAGCAGTCGGGACGGCGCGAACACCGGGGAGCTGTTTTTT. Supplemented by reference TRBV11-1 and TRBJ2-2, the full variable domain reads EAEVAQSPRYKITEKSQAVAFWCDPISGHATLYWYRQILGQGPELLVQFQDESVVDDSQLPKDRFSAERLKGVDSTLKIQPAELGDSAMYLCASSRDGANTGELFFGEGSRLTVL.

The chain joins TRBV12-3 or TRBV12-4 to TRBJ1-1, with a tentative D call TRBD1 (5 bases). Trimming left V 5 bases short and J 4 bases short, with 11 bases between. The CDR3 has 13 amino acids. For the CDR3, the DNA is TGTGCCAGCAGTAGACAGAGGAGCACTGAAGCTTTCTTT. Translating gives CASSRQRSTEAFF.

In DNA, the CDR3 is TGTGCCAGCAGGGGGGAGGGGCGGGTGTCCTACAATGAGCAGTTCTTC. Its translation: CASRGEGRVSYNEQFF. This chain joins TRBV12-3 or TRBV12-4 and TRBJ2-1; 7 bases line up with TRBD2. Trimming took 6 bases from V and 1 from J; bases not matched to a gene: 9. The CDR3 is made up of 16 amino acids.

This chain joins TRBV29-1 and TRBJ1-5; D remains ambiguous. CDR3 length equals 13 residues. V was shortened by 8 bases and J by 0 bases, with 11 bases between the two germline ends. Germline assignment: CDR1 SQVTM and CDR2 ANQGSEA. CDR3 in DNA: TGCAGCACCTCGGAGTATAGCAATCAGCCCCAGCATTTT. Translating gives CSTSEYSNQPQHF.

This clonotype came up a few times. The V gene is TRBV29-1, the J gene TRBJ2-7, with a weak D call TRBD2 (6 bases). Germline assignment: CDR1 SQVTM and CDR2 ANQGSEA. V lost 4 bases to trimming and J lost 6 bases, with 13 bases between them. The CDR3 contains 12 residues. CDR3 loop: CSVVIWGGEQYF. The CDR3 nucleotides are TGCAGCGTTGTAATCTGGGGAGGCGAGCAGTACTTC.

This clonotype was seen a handful of times. This chain joins TRBV18 and TRBJ2-7; 8 bases line up with TRBD2. With V trimmed by 2 bases and J by 6 bases, 9 bases remained unmatched. Germline V gene data show CDR1 as KGHSH and CDR2 as LQKENI. The CDR3 is made up of 15 amino acids. The CDR3 reads CASSPGTPREGEQYF. As DNA, the CDR3 is TGTGCCAGCTCACCAGGGACCCCCCGGGAGGGCGAGCAGTACTTC. The variable domain in full, with the rest retrieved from reference TRBV18 and TRBJ2-7, is NAGVMQNPRHLVRRRGQEARLRCSPMKGHSHVYWYRQLPEEGLKFMVYLQKENIIDESGMPKERFSAEFPKEGPSILRIQQVVRGDSAAYFCASSPGTPREGEQYFGPGTRLTVT.

This chain joins TRBV24-1 and TRBJ1-1; 7 bases are shared with TRBD1. Germline lookup yields CDR1 KGHDR and CDR2 SFDVKD. The J segment lost 3 bases and the V segment lost 7 bases, leaving 4 bases of the junction unmatched. CDR3 length: 13 residues. CDR3 nucleotide sequence: TGTGCCACCAGATCAGGGGGTGACACTGAAGCTTTCTTT. Amino acid sequence: CATRSGGDTEAFF.

V and J are TRBV11-2 and TRBJ1-5, with D unclear. This CDR3 is built from 15 residues. Germline V gene sequence: CDR1 SGHAT, CDR2 FQNNGV. The V end lost 1 base, the J end lost 1 base, and 8 bases lay between the germline ends. The CDR3 sequence: CASSLGPTSNQPQHF. The CDR3 DNA follows: TGTGCCAGCAGCTTAGGGCCTACGAGCAATCAGCCCCAGCATTTT.

This clonotype has only a few counts. V and J are TRBV20-1 and TRBJ1-1; D is undetermined. CDR1 DFQATT and CDR2 SNEGSKA come from the germline V gene (reference sequence). CDR3 length equals 13 residues. Trimming cost V 2 bases and J 1 base, with 8 bases left between them. In nucleotides, the CDR3 is TGCAGTGCTAGACCTTGGCAGAACACTGAAGCTTTCTTT. Translation: CSARPWQNTEAFF.

The V and J genes are TRBV10-3 and TRBJ2-5, with D possibly matching TRBD1 (6 bases). Trimming removed 6 bases at V and 1 base at J, with 12 bases between. Germline V gene data show CDR1 as ENHRY and CDR2 as SYGVKD. The CDR3 is 14 amino acids. This CDR3 reads CAIRGTSIQETQYF. The CDR3 DNA sequence: TGTGCCATCAGGGGGACATCCATCCAAGAGACCCAGTACTTC.

The chain carries TRBV2 and TRBJ1-6; perhaps TRBD1 as D (5 bases). Germline V gene sequence: CDR1 SNHLY, CDR2 FYNNEI. The CDR3 runs to 14 residues. The germline V and J ends were trimmed by 6 bases and 8 bases, with 14 bases remaining between them. The CDR3 protein is CASRAEQAYSPLHF. The CDR3 DNA sequence: TGTGCCAGCAGGGCAGAACAGGCCTATTCACCCCTCCACTTT. Complete variable domain (other parts from reference TRBV2 and TRBJ1-6): EPEVTQTPSHQVTQMGQEVILRCVPISNHLYFYWYRQILGQKVEFLVSFYNNEISEKSEIFDDQFSVERPDGSNFTLKIRSTKLEDSAMYFCASRAEQAYSPLHFGNGTRLTVT.

This clonotype was detected ten times or more. CDR3 region: CASSGRPGQLNTGELFF. CDR3 DNA: TGTGCCAGCAGTGGCCGACCGGGACAGCTGAACACCGGGGAGCTGTTTTTT. The V gene is TRBV6-1, the J gene TRBJ2-2, with 7 bases fitting TRBD1. CDR1 MNHNS and CDR2 SASEGT come from the germline V gene. CDR3 length: 17 residues. Germline trimming cut 4 bases from V and 1 base from J; bases unmatched to any gene: 9.

This clonotype was counted ten times or more. V gene TRBV7-8 combines with J gene TRBJ2-7; D ambiguous. CDR3 size: 13 residues. The V end lost 5 bases, the J end lost 3 bases, and 11 bases lay between the germline ends. Germline CDR1 SGHVS, CDR2 FQNEAQ. The CDR3 DNA follows: TGTGCCAGCAGCCCGTCCCTCGGCTACGAGCAGTACTTC. Protein product: CASSPSLGYEQYF.

The CDR3 sequence: CASSEIRGAEAFF. DNA of the CDR3: TGTGCCAGCAGTGAGATCAGGGGAGCTGAAGCTTTCTTT. The chain combines TRBV6-1 with TRBJ1-1, with D perhaps TRBD1 (6 bases). The germline V and J ends were trimmed by 3 bases and 6 bases, with 11 bases remaining between them. Germline CDR1 reads MNHNS; CDR2 reads SASEGT. The CDR3 totals 13 residues.

The genes are TRBV3-1 and TRBJ1-6; no definite D call. The CDR3 contains 15 residues. CDR1 and CDR2 (germline): LGHDT, YNNKEL (reference sequence). Trimming took off 4 bases at V and 7 bases at J, with 14 bases between the two ends. The CDR3 sequence is CASSPLGDRNSPLHF. The CDR3 DNA reads as TGTGCCAGCAGCCCCCTCGGGGATAGGAATTCACCCCTCCACTTT.

Only a few counts were recorded for this clonotype. The chain uses TRBV4-3 and TRBJ1-2; 7 bases are a match to TRBD1. There are 14 residues in the CDR3. The V segment lost 4 bases and the J segment 6 bases; nucleotides outside the gene matches: 8. Germline lookup yields CDR1 LGHNA and CDR2 YSLEER. CDR3 bases: TGCGCCAGCAGCCCCCAAGACAGGGATAATGGCTACACCTTC. Residues: CASSPQDRDNGYTF.

In this sample, this clonotype turned up many times. This chain joins TRBV24-1 and TRBJ1-5, with 10 bases identical to TRBD1. Germline-derived CDR1 and CDR2 are KGHDR and SFDVKD. This CDR3 has 16 residues. With V trimmed by 4 bases and J by 2 bases, 4 bases remained unmatched. The CDR3 nucleotides read TGTGCCACCAGTGACGCGACAGGGGGCGGCAATCAGCCCCAGCATTTT. Translated, it gives CATSDATGGGNQPQHF.

The genes are TRBV18 and TRBJ1-4, with D unresolved. The CDR3 covers 15 residues. V lost 5 bases and J 0 bases, leaving 10 bases between the germline ends. Germline values: CDR1 KGHSH, CDR2 LQKENI. The CDR3 here is CASSGRYATNEKLFF. The CDR3 region has the DNA TGTGCCAGCTCAGGGCGATATGCAACTAATGAAAAACTGTTTTTT.

A few counts support this clonotype. This chain connects TRBV7-2 to TRBJ2-1; D is perhaps TRBD2 (6 bases). Trimming cost V 6 bases and J 0 bases, with 24 bases left between them. This CDR3 spans 19 amino acids. Germline-derived CDR1 and CDR2 are SGHTA and FQGNSA. The CDR3 nucleotides read TGTGCCAGCAGGCAATCCCAAGGAACTGGGAGGCTCTCCTACAATGAGCAGTTCTTC. Its translation: CASRQSQGTGRLSYNEQFF. The whole variable domain, filled in from reference TRBV7-2 and TRBJ2-1, reads GAGVSQSPSNKVTEKGKDVELRCDPISGHTALYWYRQSLGQGLEFLIYFQGNSAPDKSGLPSDRFSAERTGGSVSTLTIQRTQQEDSAVYLCASRQSQGTGRLSYNEQFFGPGTRLTVL.

The chain joins TRBV7-8 to TRBJ2-7; D not certain. Germline assignment: CDR1 SGHVS and CDR2 FQNEAQ. The length of the CDR3 is 14 residues. With 1 base removed from V and 0 bases from J, the gap between germline ends came to 7 bases. As DNA, the CDR3 is TGTGCCAGCAGCTTAGGCACCTCCTCCTACGAGCAGTACTTC. This encodes CASSLGTSSYEQYF.

The rearrangement joins TRBV18 to TRBJ1-6; 8 bases agree with TRBD1. There are 16 residues in the CDR3. The V segment lost 4 bases and the J segment 7 bases; nucleotides outside the gene matches: 9. The germline CDR1 and CDR2 sequences are KGHSH and LQKENI. CDR3 protein: CASSRTGSGLNSPLHF. CDR3 nucleotides: TGTGCCAGCTCACGGACAGGGTCGGGGTTAAATTCACCCCTCCACTTT.

In this sample, this clonotype turned up many times. The chain employs TRBV6-5 and TRBJ2-1, with 7 positions matching TRBD2. The CDR3 length is 15 residues. Germline V lookup: CDR1 MNHEY, CDR2 SVGAGI. J was trimmed by 2 bases and V by 4 bases; bases with no gene match: 5. In DNA, the CDR3 is TGTGCCAGCAGTTCCCGGAGCGGGGCCTACAATGAGCAGTTCTTC. Translation gives CASSSRSGAYNEQFF.